This T cell receptor beta chain was captured in a study of cytomegalovirus exposure and HLA in healthy donors. Study-level points and caveats: Sequencing likely caused a cluster of highly shared sequence variants. After further analysis at a later stage, 16,951 TCR beta sequences were associated with HLA alleles at 0.05 false discovery rate.

Points on this clone: As yet, its antigen is unknown.

All donors participated as healthy donors of bone marrow. Primers included in the PCR were 60 Vbeta and 13 Jbeta primers. Per the original methods: Later analysis identified around 85 million unique TCR beta chains, 9 million to 13 million shared. Sequencing used immunoSEQ multiplex PCR; TCRdb keeps in-frame clones, though not all of them. That table supplies the V and J calls and clone size; D and trimming were determined from the DNA. Among roughly 150,000 clones listed, about 79% were seen once. The CDR3 is 15 residues long. Germline V gene sequence: CDR1 SGDLS, CDR2 YYNGEE. Losses at the gene ends were 3 bases for V and 6 bases for J; bases not matched to a gene: 6.

The chain has TRBV9 and TRBJ2-1, with 10 bases that match TRBD2. The specimen sequenced was PBMCs. This clonotype was sampled from a male donor in good health and CMV-seronegative. CDR3 coding DNA: TGTGCCAGCAGCGCTCAGACTAGCGGGCTCAATGAGCAGTTCTTC. Its protein is CASSAQTSGLNEQFF. The variable domain in full, completed from reference TRBV9 and TRBJ2-1, reads DSGVTQTPKHLITATGQRVTLRCSPRSGDLSVYWYQQSLDQGLQFLIQYYNGEERAKGNILERFSAQQFPDLHSELNLSSLELGDSALYFCASSAQTSGLNEQFFGPGTRLTVL.